Below, one TCR beta chain is given with its context. What it binds is unknown. The data were taken from a study of cytomegalovirus exposure and HLA in healthy donors. Overall study results and limits: 16,951 TCR beta sequences were associated with HLA alleles at 0.05 false discovery rate in a later analysis.

V lost 0 bases and J 7 bases, leaving 10 bases between the germline ends. The CDR3 is made up of 15 amino acids. Looked up from germline, CDR1 is LNHNV and CDR2 is YYDKDF (reference sequence). Donors likely had unrecorded immune exposures despite being nominally healthy when sampled. The study ran its PCR with 60 Vbeta and 13 Jbeta primers. The table came from immunoSEQ multiplex PCR; TCRdb's copy has only in-frame clones and leaves some out. This sample has some 200,000 clones, with more than 65% found just once. The rearrangement uses TRBV15 and TRBJ1-6; D unresolved. This TCR was sampled from a man aged 50-60 years in good health and CMV-seronegative. Sequenced input: PBMCs. CDR3 sequence: CATSRDSPGNSPLHF. The CDR3 DNA is TGTGCCACCAGCAGAGATTCGCCAGGAAATTCACCCCTCCACTTT.